The 3 T cell receptor beta chains reported below all come from one sample, sequenced in a study of T cell responses to AZD1222 COVID-19 vaccine. Produced via immunoSEQ multiplex PCR; TCRdb's table is partial and in-frame only. Of 150,000 to 200,000 clones in the sample, 85% to 95% were seen once. Sequencing used peripheral blood, obtained on day 0 of AZD1222 vaccination. These receptors were taken from an adult in good health.

This rearrangement joins TRBV6-6 to TRBJ1-2, with D perhaps matching TRBD1 (6 bases). Trimming removed 6 bases from V and 3 bases from J, with 14 bases in between. The CDR3 contains 14 residues. Germline values: CDR1 MNHNY, CDR2 SVGAGI (reference sequence). CDR3 in amino acids: CASRSGGNDYGYTF. The CDR3 bases are TGTGCCAGCAGATCGGGGGGCAATGACTATGGCTACACCTTC.

The chain links TRBV5-4 to TRBJ2-3; 14 positions agree with TRBD2. Germline CDR1 SGHNT, CDR2 YYREEE (reference sequence). V was pared by 5 bases and J by 0 bases, with 2 bases of the junction left unmatched. The CDR3 totals 16 residues. CDR3 sequence (DNA): TGTGCCAGCAGTCGGACTAGCGGGGGGAGCACAGATACGCAGTATTTT. It specifies CASSRTSGGSTDTQYF.

There are a few counts of this clone. The gene calls are TRBV20-1 and TRBJ1-2; a possible D gene is TRBD1 (5 bases). The germline V and J ends were trimmed by 3 bases and 8 bases, with 10 bases remaining between them. CDR3 length equals 11 residues. Germline V gene sequence: CDR1 DFQATT, CDR2 SNEGSKA (reference sequence). The CDR3 DNA reads TGCAGTGCTAGGACCGGGACGGGCTACACCTTC. It specifies CSARTGTGYTF.